Listed here is a single T cell receptor (beta chain). These data belong to a study of shared clonotypes between healthy human individuals. The CDR3 length is 16 residues. Under the authors' procedure: ImmunoSEQ junction-only sequences lacked quality scores, so their filtering differed. Profiled with immunoSEQ multiplex PCR; TCRdb holds only in-frame clones, not every one. The DNA gave D and trimming, while V, J and clone size come from that table. This table holds some 2,000,000 clones, roughly 94% found once. The specimen sequenced was naive CD4+ T cells sorted from blood. Described subset: CD45RA+ positively selected. The TCR was taken from a man aged 18 to 35 in good health. J is TRBJ1-4 and V is TRBV21-1. TRBV21-1 is described as a pseudogene. The chain's CDR3 is CASSARGTGEDEKLFF. CDR3 DNA sequence: TGTGCCAGCAGCGCACGGGGAACGGGGGAGGATGAAAAACTGTTTTTT.